The 25 T cell receptor beta chains given below trace back to one sample, sequenced in a study of shared clonotypes between healthy human individuals (dated by TCRdb to 2019 to 2021). Libraries were built with the immunoSEQ multiplex PCR assay. The clones in this table, taken by TCRdb from immuneACCESS, are in-frame only. Not every clone is retained; where verified, under half of the shortfall comes from an unresolved V gene, and the cause of the rest is unknown. This sample comprises approximately 530,000 clones, about 96% of them detected only once. The ten largest clones add up to 0.05% to 0.08% of the sample. Sequencing input: naive CD4+ T cells sorted from blood. The cell subset or site label for this specimen denotes: CD45RA+ positively selected. These receptors all stem from a woman in her 30s in good health.

This chain's CDR3 is CASSIEQGNQPQHF. CDR3 nucleotide sequence: TGTGCCAGTAGTATTGAACAGGGAAATCAGCCCCAGCATTTT. V usage is TRBV19 and J usage is TRBJ1-5, with D possibly TRBD1 on 6 matching bases. Trimming shortened V by 3 bases and J by 4 bases, and 10 bases separated the two germline ends. Germline V gene sequence: CDR1 LNHDA, CDR2 SQIVND (reference sequence). There are 14 residues in the CDR3. Combining the CDR3 with reference TRBV19 and TRBJ1-5 gives the whole variable domain DGGITQSPKYLFRKEGQNVTLSCEQNLNHDAMYWYRQDPGQGLRLIYYSQIVNDFQKGDIAEGYSVSREKKESFPLTVTSAQKNPTAFYLCASSIEQGNQPQHFGDGTRLSIL.

The J gene is TRBJ1-4, the V gene TRBV2; tentative D call: TRBD1 (6 bases). Germline CDR1 SNHLY, CDR2 FYNNEI. The CDR3 totals 13 residues. V was cut by 7 bases and J by 8 bases, with 14 bases left in between. CDR3 sequence reads: CASKGQWGEKLFF. As DNA, the CDR3 is TGTGCCAGCAAAGGACAGTGGGGGGAAAAACTGTTTTTT.

The V and J genes are TRBV5-8 and TRBJ2-7, with 7 bases aligning to TRBD1. The CDR3 spans 14 residues. CDR1 is SGHTS, CDR2 YDEGEE, per germline. The V segment lost 4 bases and the J segment 3 bases; nucleotides outside the gene matches: 7. The DNA of the CDR3 is TGTGCCAGCAGCAAAGGACAGGTTTACTACGAGCAGTACTTC. Its protein product is CASSKGQVYYEQYF.

The rearrangement links TRBV7-9 to TRBJ2-5, with a tentative D call TRBD2 (6 bases). The J call may be incorrect, as the DNA end agrees better with TRBJ2-7. The CDR3 runs to 15 residues. CDR1 is SEHNR and CDR2 is FQNEAQ in the germline V gene (reference sequence). CDR3 region: CASSLDGGALYEQYF. CDR3 coding DNA: TGTGCCAGCAGCTTAGATGGCGGGGCACTCTACGAGCAGTACTTC.

This clone was observed a single time. The J gene is TRBJ2-7, the V gene TRBV28; the D is unclear. This CDR3 has 12 amino acids. V was cut by 7 bases and J by 2 bases, with 9 bases left in between. CDR1 MDHEN and CDR2 SYDVKM come from the germline V gene. CDR3 nucleotide sequence: TGTGCCAGCACCACACCCCCCTACGAGCAGTACTTC. Its translation: CASTTPPYEQYF.

This sequence joins TRBV5-1 and TRBJ2-2; possibly TRBD1 for D (5 bases). V was clipped by 0 bases and J by 4 bases, with 16 bases between them. CDR3 size: 17 residues. CDR1 and CDR2 (germline): SGHRS, YFSETQ. CDR3 protein: CASSLESWGPGTGELFF. CDR3 DNA: TGCGCCAGCAGCTTGGAATCTTGGGGCCCCGGCACCGGGGAGCTGTTTTTT.

The V gene is TRBV7-2, the J gene TRBJ1-5, with D possibly TRBD1 on 5 matching bases. The CDR3 spans 16 residues. Per the germline V gene, CDR1 is SGHTA and CDR2 is FQGNSA. V lost 1 base to trimming and J lost 1 base, with 11 bases between them. The CDR3 is CASSLVGGNSNQPQHF. CDR3 bases: TGTGCCAGCAGCTTAGTTGGGGGGAACAGCAATCAGCCCCAGCATTTT.

The chain combines TRBV23-1 with TRBJ1-6; D gene ambiguous. TRBV23-1 is identified as an open reading frame with a role that is uncertain. V was pared by 0 bases and J by 4 bases, with 7 bases between. CDR3 size: 15 residues. CDR3 region: CASSQSPGYNSPLHF. CDR3 sequence (DNA): TGCGCCAGCAGTCAATCGCCGGGATATAATTCACCCCTCCACTTT.

The chain combines TRBV13 with TRBJ1-1, with a weak D call TRBD1 (5 bases). The length of the CDR3 is 14 residues. V was cut by 7 bases and J by 4 bases, with 16 bases left in between. Looked up from germline, CDR1 is PRHDT and CDR2 is FYEKMQ (reference sequence). Here the CDR3 reads CASTNNPGRTEAFF. The DNA for the CDR3 is TGTGCCAGCACCAATAACCCAGGGCGCACTGAAGCTTTCTTT.

V usage is TRBV2 and J usage is TRBJ2-3; D assignment may be TRBD1 or TRBD2 (5 bases each). Deletions cut 5 bases from V and 6 bases from J, with 21 bases between. The CDR3 length is 16 residues. Germline V gene lookup returns CDR1 SNHLY and CDR2 FYNNEI. CDR3 nucleotide sequence: TGTGCCAGCAGTCCCCAGGGAAGGGGAGTGGCCGATACGCAGTATTTT. Its translation: CASSPQGRGVADTQYF.

This sequence joins TRBV13 and TRBJ1-2; no reliable D call. The CDR3 consists of 12 residues. The germline gives CDR1 PRHDT, CDR2 FYEKMQ (reference sequence). Between the trimmed V and J ends, which lost 3 bases and 6 bases, there was a span of 8 bases. Here the CDR3 reads CASSFWADGYTF. The CDR3 DNA sequence: TGTGCCAGCAGCTTTTGGGCCGATGGCTACACCTTC.

The rearrangement links TRBV28 to TRBJ1-3; D might be TRBD1 (6 bases). The CDR3 contains 16 residues. The germline CDR1 and CDR2 sequences are MDHEN and SYDVKM. V shed 2 bases and J shed 0 bases, with 11 bases lying between them. This chain's CDR3 is CASSLGGRSSGNTIYF. CDR3 coding DNA: TGTGCCAGCAGTTTAGGGGGCAGGAGCTCTGGAAACACCATATATTTT. Combining the CDR3 with reference TRBV28 and TRBJ1-3 gives the whole variable domain DVKVTQSSRYLVKRTGEKVFLECVQDMDHENMFWYRQDPGLGLRLIYFSYDVKMKEKGDIPEGYSVSREKKERFSLILESASTNQTSMYLCASSLGGRSSGNTIYFGEGSWLTVV.

CDR3 DNA: TGTGCCAGCAGTTACTCGGGACTAGCATGGAGGAATGAGCAGTTCTTC. The encoded protein is CASSYSGLAWRNEQFF. The chain uses TRBV6-5 and TRBJ2-1; 9 positions agree with TRBD2. The germline CDR1 and CDR2 sequences are MNHEY and SVGAGI. V lost 0 bases, J lost 7 bases, and 7 bases stayed unmatched. The CDR3 covers 16 residues.

The chain is built from TRBV5-1 and TRBJ2-3, with TRBD1 as a possible D gene (5 bases). This CDR3 region has 16 residues. CDR1 and CDR2 (germline): SGHRS, YFSETQ. V was cut by 0 bases and J by 1 base, with 12 bases left in between. In DNA form, the CDR3 reads TGCGCCAGCAGCTTGGCGGGCAGGGCCCGCACAGATACGCAGTATTTT. It specifies CASSLAGRARTDTQYF.

The V call is TRBV14, the J call TRBJ1-3, with D unclear. The CDR3 runs 15 residues. Germline V gives CDR1 SGHDN, CDR2 FVKESK. The ends were cut back, 5 bases at V and 3 bases at J, with 14 bases in the middle. The CDR3 is CASSETRGYGNTIYF. CDR3 DNA sequence: TGTGCCAGCAGCGAAACACGGGGATATGGAAACACCATATATTTT.

V gene TRBV28 combines with J gene TRBJ2-2, with D possibly being TRBD2 (6 bases). CDR3 length: 15 amino acids. Germline assignment: CDR1 MDHEN and CDR2 SYDVKM. The V end was cut by 5 bases, the J end by 5 bases, with 15 bases between. CDR3 amino acids: CASSDFAGPTGELFF. As DNA, the CDR3 is TGTGCCAGCAGTGACTTCGCGGGACCTACCGGGGAGCTGTTTTTT.

The gene calls are TRBV10-2 and TRBJ2-3, with D maybe TRBD1 (6 bases). The CDR3 length is 14 residues. Deletions cut 7 bases from V and 6 bases from J, with 17 bases between. Per the germline V gene, CDR1 is WSHSY and CDR2 is SAAADI. CDR3 sequence reads: CASIRGIASDTQYF. The CDR3 DNA reads as TGCGCCAGCATCAGGGGTATAGCTTCCGATACGCAGTATTTT.

The rearrangement uses TRBV10-3 and TRBJ2-2; D is possibly TRBD1 or TRBD2 (5 bases each). The germline gives CDR1 ENHRY, CDR2 SYGVKD. This CDR3 is 16 amino acids long. V was shortened by 0 bases and J by 6 bases, with 14 bases between the two germline ends. CDR3 in amino acids: CAISESIAGTPGELFF. The CDR3 DNA is TGTGCCATCAGTGAGTCAATCGCAGGGACGCCCGGGGAGCTGTTTTTT.

The chain combines TRBV29-1 with TRBJ2-5; D is undetermined. V was pared by 1 base and J by 5 bases, with 8 bases between. From germline, CDR1 is SQVTM and CDR2 ANQGSEA. The CDR3 spans 12 residues. CDR3 protein: CSVEAGAETQYF. The DNA of the CDR3 is TGCAGCGTTGAAGCAGGAGCGGAGACCCAGTACTTC.

The chain's CDR3 is CASRDLDRANYGYTF. CDR3 DNA: TGTGCCAGCAGGGATCTCGACAGAGCTAACTATGGCTACACCTTC. The chain uses TRBV6-4 and TRBJ1-2; TRBD1 might be the D (5 bases). Germline V gene data show CDR1 as MRHNA and CDR2 as SNTAGT. Trimming left V 6 bases short and J 0 bases short, with 14 bases between. The CDR3 is 15 residues long.

This chain links TRBV7-9 with TRBJ1-2; D possibly corresponds to TRBD1 (6 bases). Germline CDR1 is SEHNR and CDR2 is FQNEAQ (reference sequence). The length of the CDR3 is 17 residues. Trimming removed 8 bases from V and 5 bases from J, with 27 bases in between. CDR3 DNA sequence: TGTGCCAGCTCTGGTCAACCCGCAAACGCGACAGGATATGGCTACACCTTC. This sequence encodes CASSGQPANATGYGYTF.

This chain joins TRBV7-2 and TRBJ2-7, with TRBD2 identical over 15 bases. Looked up from germline, CDR1 is SGHTA and CDR2 is FQGNSA. V lost 4 bases to trimming and J lost 6 bases; unmatched junction nucleotides: 7. This CDR3 region has 16 residues. DNA for the CDR3: TGTGCCAGCAGCTCGCCCGGACTAGCGGGAGGGGGCGAGCAGTACTTC. Residues: CASSSPGLAGGGEQYF.

This chain joins TRBV4-2 and TRBJ2-5; 10 bases line up with TRBD2. CDR1 is LGHNA and CDR2 is YNFKEQ in the germline V gene. There are 17 residues in the CDR3. Germline trimming cut 1 base from V and 1 base from J; bases unmatched to any gene: 6. CDR3 amino acids: CASSQVATSGVQETQYF. CDR3 DNA: TGTGCCAGCAGCCAAGTTGCAACTAGCGGGGTCCAAGAGACCCAGTACTTC.

This rearrangement joins TRBV21-1 to TRBJ1-5; the DNA was not compared with TRBD1, the D call given in the table. TRBV21-1 is classified as a pseudogene. The CDR3 runs 17 residues. CDR3 residues: CASSTPETGPYNQPQHF. In nucleotides, the CDR3 is TGTGCCAGCAGCACCCCAGAGACAGGGCCCTACAATCAGCCCCAGCATTTT.

The V call is TRBV4-1, the J call TRBJ1-2, with D perhaps TRBD1 (5 bases). The CDR3 extends over 14 amino acids. Germline V CDR1 and CDR2: MGHRA, YSYEKL. V gave up 0 bases and J gave up 4 bases, with 9 bases separating them. In nucleotides, the CDR3 is TGCGCCAGCAGCCAAGATCCGGGGACCTATGGCTACACCTTC. Amino acid sequence: CASSQDPGTYGYTF.